This T cell receptor beta chain stems from a study of blood T cell repertoires in COVID-19. Study overall: Donors in the United States, Italy and Spain gave samples during acute or convalescent COVID-19. PBMCs, B-cell-depleted T cells, or T cells were the source of the cDNA or gDNA that made up the material.

The CDR3 totals 15 residues. Trimming cost V 6 bases and J 0 bases, with 12 bases left between them. CDR1 is MDHEN, CDR2 SYDVKM, per germline. This clone appeared a few times. As originally analysed: Reference gene primer amplification gave nucleated cell count estimates. Assay: immunoSEQ multiplex PCR; the TCRdb copy retains only in-frame clones and omits some. V, J and clone size are taken as reported in that table, and D and trimming were inferred from the DNA itself. The sample yields 65,000 to 80,000 clones, about four fifths seen once. The chain combines TRBV28 with TRBJ1-5, with D perhaps matching TRBD1 (5 bases). Sequenced material: peripheral blood. The TCR was taken from a human donor in a cohort sampled during active COVID-19. The CDR3 is CASRSQGYSNQPQHF. CDR3 coding DNA: TGTGCCAGCAGGTCTCAGGGTTATAGCAATCAGCCCCAGCATTTT. The entire variable domain, with the rest obtained from reference TRBV28 and TRBJ1-5, is as follows: DVKVTQSSRYLVKRTGEKVFLECVQDMDHENMFWYRQDPGLGLRLIYFSYDVKMKEKGDIPEGYSVSREKKERFSLILESASTNQTSMYLCASRSQGYSNQPQHFGDGTRLSIL.